The 8 T cell receptor beta chains below come from one sample, sequenced in a study of cytomegalovirus exposure and HLA in healthy donors (dated by TCRdb to between 2016 and 2019). The library was prepared using the immunoSEQ multiplex PCR assay. Not all clones reach the TCRdb copy of this immuneACCESS table, which keeps in-frame sequences only. Checked studies attribute under half of the gap to unresolved V genes and leave the rest unexplained. This sample comprises 150,000 or so clones, 85% to 90% of them detected only once. The ten largest make up roughly 1.2% of the sample. Sequencing was performed on PBMCs. All receptors derive from a woman younger than 35 in good health and CMV-seronegative.

The gene calls are TRBV6-4 and TRBJ1-1, with D maybe TRBD1 (6 bases). CDR1 is MRHNA and CDR2 is SNTAGT in the germline V gene. Trimming removed 3 bases from V and 0 bases from J, with 8 bases in between. The CDR3 has 14 residues. This chain's CDR3 is CASSEQGLNTEAFF. In DNA form, the CDR3 reads TGTGCCAGCAGTGAACAGGGTCTGAACACTGAAGCTTTCTTT.

This chain connects TRBV10-3 to TRBJ1-5; TRBD1 matches 9 bases. Germline V gives CDR1 ENHRY, CDR2 SYGVKD. The CDR3 runs 19 residues. J gave up 9 bases and V 0 bases, and 18 bases lay outside the gene matches. The CDR3, as DNA: TGTGCCATCAGTGAGTCTCCGGTGGTCACAGGGGGCAACAAACGGCCCCAGCATTTT. Amino acids: CAISESPVVTGGNKRPQHF.

This clone was picked up a small number of times. J is TRBJ1-3 and V is TRBV4-1; D is possibly TRBD1 (6 bases). Germline-derived CDR1 and CDR2 are MGHRA and YSYEKL. V was shortened by 4 bases and J by 0 bases, with 13 bases between the two germline ends. The CDR3 loop spans 16 amino acids. The CDR3 DNA is TGCGCCAGCAGCCCAACCGGGACAACCTCTGGAAACACCATATATTTT. It yields the protein CASSPTGTTSGNTIYF.

The CDR3 reads CASSQGTAGNTIYF. The CDR3 bases are TGTGCCAGCAGCCAAGGGACAGCTGGAAACACCATATATTTT. The gene calls are TRBV5-8 and TRBJ1-3; 7 positions match TRBD1. This CDR3 has 14 residues. Losses at the gene ends were 4 bases for V and 2 bases for J; bases not matched to a gene: 3. Germline CDR1 and CDR2: SGHTS and YDEGEE.

This clone was picked up one time. The chain is built from TRBV7-9 and TRBJ1-3, with 7 bases lining up with TRBD1. Germline V gene lookup returns CDR1 SEHNR and CDR2 FQNEAQ (reference sequence). V was clipped by 1 base and J by 0 bases; unmatched bases: 6. CDR3 length equals 17 residues. Written as DNA, the CDR3 is TGTGCCAGCAGCTTAGTCGGACAGGTCAGCTCTGGAAACACCATATATTTT. Residues: CASSLVGQVSSGNTIYF.

J is TRBJ1-2 and V is TRBV2; no definite D call. V lost 1 base and J 2 bases, leaving 5 bases between the germline ends. Germline V gene data show CDR1 as SNHLY and CDR2 as FYNNEI. The CDR3 has 13 residues. CDR3 nucleotides: TGTGCCAGCAGTGAAGGGAGGAACTATGGCTACACCTTC. It yields the protein CASSEGRNYGYTF. Supplemented by reference TRBV2 and TRBJ1-2, the full variable domain reads EPEVTQTPSHQVTQMGQEVILRCVPISNHLYFYWYRQILGQKVEFLVSFYNNEISEKSEIFDDQFSVERPDGSNFTLKIRSTKLEDSAMYFCASSEGRNYGYTFGSGTRLTVV.

The rearrangement uses TRBV2 and TRBJ1-1, with 10 bases that match TRBD1. Germline CDR1 is SNHLY and CDR2 is FYNNEI. The CDR3 extends over 16 amino acids. V gave up 4 bases and J gave up 0 bases; unmatched junction bases: 5. The CDR3 is CASSGGQGFLNTEAFF. The DNA for the CDR3 is TGTGCCAGCAGTGGGGGACAGGGGTTTTTGAACACTGAAGCTTTCTTT.

V usage is TRBV9 and J usage is TRBJ2-3, with TRBD1 identical over 7 bases. The germline CDR1 and CDR2 sequences are SGDLS and YYNGEE. Unmatched junction bases numbered 4, after V lost 4 bases and J lost 2 bases. The CDR3 extends over 14 amino acids. The CDR3 DNA is TGTGCCAGCAGCTACGACAGGGACACAGATACGCAGTATTTT. It encodes CASSYDRDTDTQYF.